The following is a TCR beta chain sequence with its context. Germline lookup yields CDR1 SNHLY and CDR2 FYNNEI. CDR3 length: 15 residues. Trimming at V came to 7 bases and at J to 6 bases, leaving 10 bases not matched to a gene. This record comes from a study of blood T cell repertoires in COVID-19. Across the study: Samples of COVID-19 (acute and convalescent) were obtained from the United States, Italy and Spain.

Sequencing used immunoSEQ multiplex PCR; TCRdb keeps in-frame clones, though not all of them. Seen here are 18,000 or so clones, 75% to 95% observed once, and the top ten hold about 7.7%. The genes are TRBV2 and TRBJ2-1; TRBD1 aligns across 9 bases. The clonotype comes from a human donor in a cohort sampled during active COVID-19. Input material: peripheral blood. The CDR3 is CASTADRGVRNEQFF. CDR3 in DNA: TGTGCCAGCACAGCGGACAGGGGTGTACGCAATGAGCAGTTCTTC.